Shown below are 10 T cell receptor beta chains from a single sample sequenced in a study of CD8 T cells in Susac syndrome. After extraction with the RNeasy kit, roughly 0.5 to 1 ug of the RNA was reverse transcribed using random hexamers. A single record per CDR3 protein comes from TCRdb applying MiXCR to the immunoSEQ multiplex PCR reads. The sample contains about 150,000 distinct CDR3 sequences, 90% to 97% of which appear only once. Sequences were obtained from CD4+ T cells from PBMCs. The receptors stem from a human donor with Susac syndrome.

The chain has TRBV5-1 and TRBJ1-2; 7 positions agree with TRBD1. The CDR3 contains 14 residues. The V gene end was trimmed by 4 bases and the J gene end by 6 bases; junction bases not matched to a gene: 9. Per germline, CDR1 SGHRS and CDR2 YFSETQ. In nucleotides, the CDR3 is TGCGCCAGCAGCCCAAGACAGGGAAGCAATGGCTACACCTTC. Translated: CASSPRQGSNGYTF.

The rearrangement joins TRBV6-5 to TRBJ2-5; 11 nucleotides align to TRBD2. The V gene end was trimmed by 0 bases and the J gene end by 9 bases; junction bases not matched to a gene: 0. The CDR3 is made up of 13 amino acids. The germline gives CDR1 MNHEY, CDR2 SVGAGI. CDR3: CASSYSTSGAQYF. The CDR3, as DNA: TGTGCCAGCAGTTACTCGACTAGCGGGGCCCAGTACTTC.

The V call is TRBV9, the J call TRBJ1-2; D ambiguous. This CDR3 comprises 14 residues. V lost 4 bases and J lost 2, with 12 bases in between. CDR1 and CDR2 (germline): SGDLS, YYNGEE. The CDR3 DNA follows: TGTGCCAGCAGCCGGGGAGGGATGAACTATGGCTACACCTTC. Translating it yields CASSRGGMNYGYTF.

DNA of the CDR3: TGTGCCAGCAGTCTGGGACAGGTCGGGAGTGAAGCTTTCTTT. Translated, it gives CASSLGQVGSEAFF. V and J are TRBV12-3 or TRBV12-4 and TRBJ1-1; 8 nucleotides line up with TRBD1. V shed 5 bases and J 7 bases; nucleotides not matched to a gene: 9. CDR3 size: 14 residues.

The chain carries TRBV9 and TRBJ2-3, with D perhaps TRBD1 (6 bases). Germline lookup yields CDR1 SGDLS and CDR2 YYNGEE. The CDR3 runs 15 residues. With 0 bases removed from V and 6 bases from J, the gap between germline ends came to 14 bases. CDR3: CASSVAQGIWDTQYF. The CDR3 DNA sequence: TGTGCCAGCAGCGTAGCACAGGGTATTTGGGATACGCAGTATTTT.

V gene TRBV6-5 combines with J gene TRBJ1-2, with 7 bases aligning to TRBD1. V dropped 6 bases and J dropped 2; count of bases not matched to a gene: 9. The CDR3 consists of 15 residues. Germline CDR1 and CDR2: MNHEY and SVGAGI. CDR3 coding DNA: TGTGCCAGCAGAGGAAGGGACAGCCTAAACTATGGCTACACCTTC. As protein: CASRGRDSLNYGYTF.

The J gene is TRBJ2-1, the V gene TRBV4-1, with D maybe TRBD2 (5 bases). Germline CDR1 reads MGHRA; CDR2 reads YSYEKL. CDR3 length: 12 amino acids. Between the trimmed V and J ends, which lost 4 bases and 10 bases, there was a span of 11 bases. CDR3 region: CASSRTAREQFF. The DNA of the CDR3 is TGCGCCAGCAGCCGGACTGCCAGAGAGCAGTTCTTC.

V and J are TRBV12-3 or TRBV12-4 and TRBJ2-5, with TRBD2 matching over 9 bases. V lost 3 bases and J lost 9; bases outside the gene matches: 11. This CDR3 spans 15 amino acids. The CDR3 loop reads CASSFGGRATASQYF. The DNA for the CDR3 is TGTGCCAGCAGTTTCGGCGGGAGGGCCACTGCGTCCCAGTACTTC.

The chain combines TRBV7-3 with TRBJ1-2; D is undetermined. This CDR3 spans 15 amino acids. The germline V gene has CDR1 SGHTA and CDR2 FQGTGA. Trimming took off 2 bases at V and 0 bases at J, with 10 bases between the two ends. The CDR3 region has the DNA TGTGCCAGCAGCTTATGGGCGGCAGCTAACTATGGCTACACCTTC. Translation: CASSLWAAANYGYTF.

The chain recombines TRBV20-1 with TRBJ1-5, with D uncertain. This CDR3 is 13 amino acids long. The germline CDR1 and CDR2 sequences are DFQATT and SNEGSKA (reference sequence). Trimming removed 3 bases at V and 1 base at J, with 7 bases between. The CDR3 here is CSASVGSNQPQHF. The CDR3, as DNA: TGCAGTGCTAGTGTAGGCAGCAATCAGCCCCAGCATTTT.